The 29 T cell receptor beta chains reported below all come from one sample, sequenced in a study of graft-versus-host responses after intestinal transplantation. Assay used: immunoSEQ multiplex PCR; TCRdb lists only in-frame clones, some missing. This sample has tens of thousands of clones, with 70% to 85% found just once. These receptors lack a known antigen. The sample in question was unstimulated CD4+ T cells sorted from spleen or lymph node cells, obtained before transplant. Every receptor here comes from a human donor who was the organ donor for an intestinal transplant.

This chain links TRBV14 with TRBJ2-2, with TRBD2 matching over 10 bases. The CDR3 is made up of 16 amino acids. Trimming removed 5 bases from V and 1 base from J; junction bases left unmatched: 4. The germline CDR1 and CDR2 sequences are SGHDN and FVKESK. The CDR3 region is CASSIRTSGNTGELFF. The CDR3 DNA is TGTGCCAGCAGCATCCGGACTAGCGGGAACACCGGGGAGCTGTTTTTT.

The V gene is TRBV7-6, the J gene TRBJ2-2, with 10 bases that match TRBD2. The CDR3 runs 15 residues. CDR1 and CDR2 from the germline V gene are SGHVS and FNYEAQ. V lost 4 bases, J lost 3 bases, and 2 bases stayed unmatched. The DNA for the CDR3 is TGTGCCAGCAGCTCTAGCGGGGGAGACACCGGGGAGCTGTTTTTT. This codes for CASSSSGGDTGELFF.

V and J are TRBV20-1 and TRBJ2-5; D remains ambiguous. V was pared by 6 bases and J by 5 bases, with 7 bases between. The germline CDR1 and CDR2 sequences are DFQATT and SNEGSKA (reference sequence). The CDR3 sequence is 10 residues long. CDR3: CSATQETQYF. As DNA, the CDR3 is TGCAGTGCCACACAGGAGACCCAGTACTTC.

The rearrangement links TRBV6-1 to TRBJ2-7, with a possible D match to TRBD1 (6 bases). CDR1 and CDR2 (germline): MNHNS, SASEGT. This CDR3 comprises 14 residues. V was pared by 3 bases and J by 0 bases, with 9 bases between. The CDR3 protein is CASSDRGLSYEQYF. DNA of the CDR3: TGTGCCAGCAGTGACAGGGGCCTCTCCTACGAGCAGTACTTC.

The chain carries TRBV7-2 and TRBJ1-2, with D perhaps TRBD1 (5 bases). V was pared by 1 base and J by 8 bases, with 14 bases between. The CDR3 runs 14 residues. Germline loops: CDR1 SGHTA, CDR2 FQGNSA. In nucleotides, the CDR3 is TGTGCCAGCAGCTTAGGCAGGGAAGGTAGAGGCTACACCTTC. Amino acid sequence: CASSLGREGRGYTF.

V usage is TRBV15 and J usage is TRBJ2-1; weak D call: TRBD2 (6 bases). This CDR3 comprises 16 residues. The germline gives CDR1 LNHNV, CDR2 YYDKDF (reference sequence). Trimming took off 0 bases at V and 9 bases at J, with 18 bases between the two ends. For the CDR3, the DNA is TGTGCCACCAGCAGAGATAGCGGAACAGGACGCGGTGAGCAGTTCTTC. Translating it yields CATSRDSGTGRGEQFF.

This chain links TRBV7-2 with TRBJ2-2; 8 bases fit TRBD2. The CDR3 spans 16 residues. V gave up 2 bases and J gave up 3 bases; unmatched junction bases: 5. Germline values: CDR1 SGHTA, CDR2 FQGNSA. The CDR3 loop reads CASSLMAGGHTGELFF. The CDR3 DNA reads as TGTGCCAGCAGCTTAATGGCGGGGGGCCACACCGGGGAGCTGTTTTTT.

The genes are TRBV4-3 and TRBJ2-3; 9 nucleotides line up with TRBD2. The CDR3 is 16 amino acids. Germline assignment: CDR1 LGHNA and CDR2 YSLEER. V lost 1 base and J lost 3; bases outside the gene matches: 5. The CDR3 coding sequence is TGCGCCAGCAGCCAAGGCGGGGGGGCGACGACAGATACGCAGTATTTT. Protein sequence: CASSQGGGATTDTQYF.

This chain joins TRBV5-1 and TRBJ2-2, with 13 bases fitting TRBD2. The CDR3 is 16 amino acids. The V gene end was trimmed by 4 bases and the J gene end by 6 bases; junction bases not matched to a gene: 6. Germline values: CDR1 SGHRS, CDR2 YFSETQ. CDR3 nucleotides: TGCGCCAGCAGCAGGACTAGCGGGAGTTCGGCCGGGGAGCTGTTTTTT. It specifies CASSRTSGSSAGELFF.

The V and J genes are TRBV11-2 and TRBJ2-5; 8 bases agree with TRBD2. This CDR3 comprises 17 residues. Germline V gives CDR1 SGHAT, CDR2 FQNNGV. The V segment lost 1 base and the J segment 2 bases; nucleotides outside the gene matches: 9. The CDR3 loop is CASSLGPSGQKQETQYF. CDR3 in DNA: TGTGCCAGCAGCTTAGGACCTAGCGGGCAAAAGCAAGAGACCCAGTACTTC.

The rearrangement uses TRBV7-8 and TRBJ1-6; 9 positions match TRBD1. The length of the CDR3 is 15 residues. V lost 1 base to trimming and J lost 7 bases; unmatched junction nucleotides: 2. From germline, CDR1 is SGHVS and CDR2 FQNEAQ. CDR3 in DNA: TGTGCCAGCAGCTTAGGGACAGGGGTCAATTCACCCCTCCACTTT. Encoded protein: CASSLGTGVNSPLHF.

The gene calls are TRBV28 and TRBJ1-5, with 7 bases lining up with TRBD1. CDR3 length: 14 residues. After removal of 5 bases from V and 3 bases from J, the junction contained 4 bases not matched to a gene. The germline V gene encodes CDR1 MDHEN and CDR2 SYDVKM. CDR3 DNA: TGTGCCAGCAGTGCAGGGGGTTTCAATCAGCCCCAGCATTTT. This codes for CASSAGGFNQPQHF.

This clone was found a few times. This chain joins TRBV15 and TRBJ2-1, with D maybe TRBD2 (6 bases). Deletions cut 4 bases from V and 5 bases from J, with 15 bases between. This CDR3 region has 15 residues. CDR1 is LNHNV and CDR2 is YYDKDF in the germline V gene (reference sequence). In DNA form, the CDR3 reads TGTGCCACCAGCAAAGACGCAGGGAGGCACAATGAGCAGTTCTTC. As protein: CATSKDAGRHNEQFF.

CDR3 sequence (DNA): TGTGCCTGGAGTATAAATATCGGGGGGGCTTATACGCAGTATTTT. This encodes CAWSINIGGAYTQYF. This chain links TRBV30 with TRBJ2-3; 8 bases are shared with TRBD2. V shed 2 bases and J 7 bases; nucleotides not matched to a gene: 11. The CDR3 extends over 15 amino acids. Germline CDR1 reads GTSNPN; CDR2 reads SVGIG (reference sequence).

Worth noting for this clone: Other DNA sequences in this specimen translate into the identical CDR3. Here the CDR3 DNA reads TGTGCCAGTAGTATGACCCCCTACGAGCAGTACTTC. As protein: CASSMTPYEQYF. The V call is TRBV19, the J call TRBJ2-7; D is unclear. The V end was cut by 3 bases, the J end by 2 bases, with 5 bases between. The CDR3 extends over 12 amino acids. Germline loops: CDR1 LNHDA, CDR2 SQIVND (reference sequence).

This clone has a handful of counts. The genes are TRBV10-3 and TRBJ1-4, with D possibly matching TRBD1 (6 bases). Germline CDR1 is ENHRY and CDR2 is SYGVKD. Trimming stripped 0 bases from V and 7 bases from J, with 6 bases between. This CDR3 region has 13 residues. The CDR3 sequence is CAISESGGEKLFF. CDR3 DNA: TGTGCCATCAGTGAGTCAGGGGGTGAAAAACTGTTTTTT.

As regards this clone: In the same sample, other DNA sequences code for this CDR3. CDR3 nucleotide sequence: TGTGCCAGCAGTAAACAAGCGGGAGGGAAAGAGACCCAGTACTTC. Protein: CASSKQAGGKETQYF. The chain is built from TRBV11-3 and TRBJ2-5, with 10 bases fitting TRBD2. Trimming took 6 bases from V and 3 from J; bases not matched to a gene: 7. CDR3 length: 15 residues. CDR1 is SGHNT, CDR2 YENEEA, per germline.

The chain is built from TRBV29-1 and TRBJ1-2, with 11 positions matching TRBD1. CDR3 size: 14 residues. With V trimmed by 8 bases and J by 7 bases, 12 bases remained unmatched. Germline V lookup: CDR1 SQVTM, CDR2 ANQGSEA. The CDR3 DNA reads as TGCAGCACGACCTCCGGGACAGGGGGGGGTGGCTACACCTTC. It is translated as CSTTSGTGGGGYTF.

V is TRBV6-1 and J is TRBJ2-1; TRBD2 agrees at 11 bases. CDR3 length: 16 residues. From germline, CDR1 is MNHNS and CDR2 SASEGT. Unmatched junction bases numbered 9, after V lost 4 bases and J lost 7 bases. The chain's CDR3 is CASSALSGRVRNEQFF. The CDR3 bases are TGTGCCAGCAGTGCCCTTAGCGGGAGGGTTAGGAATGAGCAGTTCTTC.

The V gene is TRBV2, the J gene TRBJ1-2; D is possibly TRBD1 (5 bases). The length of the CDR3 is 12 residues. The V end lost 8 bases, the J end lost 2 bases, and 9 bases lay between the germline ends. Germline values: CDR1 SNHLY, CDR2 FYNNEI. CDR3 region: CASGGTNYGYTF. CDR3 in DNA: TGTGCCAGCGGGGGTACAAACTATGGCTACACCTTC.

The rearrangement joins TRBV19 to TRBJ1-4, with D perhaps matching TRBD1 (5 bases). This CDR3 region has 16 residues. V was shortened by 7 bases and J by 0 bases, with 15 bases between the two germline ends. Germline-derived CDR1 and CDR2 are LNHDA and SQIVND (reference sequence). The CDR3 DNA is TGTGCCAGTATGGGCCAGGACACTCCAACTAATGAAAAACTGTTTTTT. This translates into CASMGQDTPTNEKLFF.

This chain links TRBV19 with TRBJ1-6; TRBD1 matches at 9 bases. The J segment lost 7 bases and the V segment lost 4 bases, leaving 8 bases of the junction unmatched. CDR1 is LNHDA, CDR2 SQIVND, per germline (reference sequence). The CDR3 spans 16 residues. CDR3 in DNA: TGTGCCAGTAGTACCTGGACAGGGGCTAGCAATTCACCCCTCCACTTT. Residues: CASSTWTGASNSPLHF.

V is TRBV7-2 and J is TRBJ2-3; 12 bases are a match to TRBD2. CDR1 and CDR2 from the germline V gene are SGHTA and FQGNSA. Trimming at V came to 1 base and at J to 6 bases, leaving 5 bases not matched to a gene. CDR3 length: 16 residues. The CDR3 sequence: CASSLVPSGGEDTQYF. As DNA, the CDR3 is TGTGCCAGCAGCTTAGTGCCTAGCGGGGGGGAGGATACGCAGTATTTT.

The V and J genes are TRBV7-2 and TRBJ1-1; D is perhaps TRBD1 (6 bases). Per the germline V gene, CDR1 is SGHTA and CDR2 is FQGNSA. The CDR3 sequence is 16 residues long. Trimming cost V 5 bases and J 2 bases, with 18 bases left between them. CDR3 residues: CASSRWGFGGNTEAFF. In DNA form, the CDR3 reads TGTGCCAGCAGCCGGTGGGGGTTCGGGGGCAACACTGAAGCTTTCTTT. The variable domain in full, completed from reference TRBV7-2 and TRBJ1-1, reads GAGVSQSPSNKVTEKGKDVELRCDPISGHTALYWYRQSLGQGLEFLIYFQGNSAPDKSGLPSDRFSAERTGGSVSTLTIQRTQQEDSAVYLCASSRWGFGGNTEAFFGQGTRLTVV.

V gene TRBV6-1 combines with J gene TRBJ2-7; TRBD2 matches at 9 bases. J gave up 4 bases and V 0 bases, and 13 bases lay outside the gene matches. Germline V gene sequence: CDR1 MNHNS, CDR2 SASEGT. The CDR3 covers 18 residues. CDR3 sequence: CASSEATFTFGLAYEQYF. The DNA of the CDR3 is TGTGCCAGCAGTGAAGCCACATTTACCTTTGGACTAGCGTACGAGCAGTACTTC.

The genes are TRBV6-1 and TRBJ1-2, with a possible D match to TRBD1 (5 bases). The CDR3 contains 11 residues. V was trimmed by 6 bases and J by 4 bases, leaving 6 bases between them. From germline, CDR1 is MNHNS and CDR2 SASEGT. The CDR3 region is CASRTGYGYTF. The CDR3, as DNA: TGTGCCAGCAGAACAGGCTATGGCTACACCTTC.

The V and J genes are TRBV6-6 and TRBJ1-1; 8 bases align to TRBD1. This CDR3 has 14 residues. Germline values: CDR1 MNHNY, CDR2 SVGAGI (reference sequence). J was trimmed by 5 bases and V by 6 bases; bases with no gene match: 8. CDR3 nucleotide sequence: TGTGCCAGCAGGACAGGGGCAGTTTTTACTGAAGCTTTCTTT. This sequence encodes CASRTGAVFTEAFF.

CDR3 amino acids: CASSFGTDTEAFF. CDR3 sequence (DNA): TGTGCCAGCAGCTTTGGCACAGACACTGAAGCTTTCTTT. The chain recombines TRBV12-1 with TRBJ1-1; the D segment call TRBD1 is taken from the table without a DNA check. TRBV12-1 has pseudogene status. The CDR3 extends over 13 amino acids.

This chain's CDR3 is CASSPGRGRFYEQYF. In nucleotides, the CDR3 is TGTGCCAGCAGCCCCGGACGGGGGCGCTTCTACGAGCAGTACTTC. The rearrangement uses TRBV6-5 and TRBJ2-7; D is perhaps TRBD1 or TRBD2 (6 bases each). V dropped 6 bases and J dropped 3 bases, with 18 bases sitting between them. The CDR3 is made up of 15 amino acids. Germline V gene lookup returns CDR1 MNHEY and CDR2 SVGAGI.